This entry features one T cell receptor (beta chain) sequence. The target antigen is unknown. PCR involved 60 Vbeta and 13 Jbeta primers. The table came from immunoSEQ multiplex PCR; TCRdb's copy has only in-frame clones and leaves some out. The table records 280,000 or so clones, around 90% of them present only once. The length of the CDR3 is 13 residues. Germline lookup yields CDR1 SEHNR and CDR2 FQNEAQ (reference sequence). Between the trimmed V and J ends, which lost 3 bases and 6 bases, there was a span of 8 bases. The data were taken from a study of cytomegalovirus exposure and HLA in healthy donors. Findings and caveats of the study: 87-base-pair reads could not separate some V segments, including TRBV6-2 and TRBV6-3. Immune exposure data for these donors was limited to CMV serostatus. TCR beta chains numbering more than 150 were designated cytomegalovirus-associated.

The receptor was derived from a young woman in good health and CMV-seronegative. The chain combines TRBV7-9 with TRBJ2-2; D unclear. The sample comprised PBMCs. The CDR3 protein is CASSFRRAGELFF. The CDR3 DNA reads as TGTGCCAGCAGCTTCCGACGGGCCGGGGAGCTGTTTTTT.